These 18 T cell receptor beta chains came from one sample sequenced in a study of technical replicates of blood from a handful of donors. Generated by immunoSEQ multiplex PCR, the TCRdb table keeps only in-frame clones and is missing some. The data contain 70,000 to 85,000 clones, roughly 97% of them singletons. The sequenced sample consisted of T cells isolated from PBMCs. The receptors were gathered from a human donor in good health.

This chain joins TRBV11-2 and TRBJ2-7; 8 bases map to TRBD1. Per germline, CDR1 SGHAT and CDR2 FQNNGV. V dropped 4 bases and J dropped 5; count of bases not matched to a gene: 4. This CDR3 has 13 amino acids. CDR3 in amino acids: CASSWTGTHEQYF. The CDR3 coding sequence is TGTGCCAGCAGCTGGACAGGGACCCACGAGCAGTACTTC.

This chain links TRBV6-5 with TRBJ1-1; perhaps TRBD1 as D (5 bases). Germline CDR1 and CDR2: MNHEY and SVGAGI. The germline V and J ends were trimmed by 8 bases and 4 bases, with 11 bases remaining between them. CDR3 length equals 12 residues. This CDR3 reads CASGRGGTEAFF. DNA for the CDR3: TGTGCCAGCGGCCGGGGGGGCACTGAAGCTTTCTTT.

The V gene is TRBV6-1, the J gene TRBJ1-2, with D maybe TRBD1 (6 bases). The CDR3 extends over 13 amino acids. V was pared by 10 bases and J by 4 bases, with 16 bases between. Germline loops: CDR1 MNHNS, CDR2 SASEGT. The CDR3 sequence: CATPDRSLYGYTF. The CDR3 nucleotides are TGTGCCACCCCAGACAGGTCCCTCTATGGCTACACCTTC.

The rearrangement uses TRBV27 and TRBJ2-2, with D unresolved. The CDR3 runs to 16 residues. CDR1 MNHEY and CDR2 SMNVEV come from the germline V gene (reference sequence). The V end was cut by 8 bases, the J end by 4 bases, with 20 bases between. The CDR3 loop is CASSSVAPSLTGELFF. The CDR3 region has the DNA TGTGCCAGCTCCTCGGTAGCCCCCAGCCTCACCGGGGAGCTGTTTTTT.

DNA of the CDR3: TGTGCCAGCAGCCCCGCCAGCGCCTACGAGCAGTACTTC. It codes for CASSPASAYEQYF. The chain has TRBV7-6 and TRBJ2-7; D not certain. Germline CDR1 SGHVS, CDR2 FNYEAQ. V was trimmed by 5 bases and J by 2 bases, leaving 10 bases between them. The CDR3 contains 13 residues.

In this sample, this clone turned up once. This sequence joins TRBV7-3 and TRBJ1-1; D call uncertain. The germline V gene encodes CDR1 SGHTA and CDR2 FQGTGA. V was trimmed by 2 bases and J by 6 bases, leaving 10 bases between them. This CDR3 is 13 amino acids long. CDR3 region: CASSLAGQAEAFF. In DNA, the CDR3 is TGTGCCAGCAGCTTAGCGGGCCAGGCTGAAGCTTTCTTT.

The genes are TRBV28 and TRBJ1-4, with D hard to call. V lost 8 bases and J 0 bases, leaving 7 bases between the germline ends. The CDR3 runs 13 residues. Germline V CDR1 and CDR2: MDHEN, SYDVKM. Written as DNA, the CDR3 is TGTGCCAGCCTCCTTGCAACTAATGAAAAACTGTTTTTT. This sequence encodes CASLLATNEKLFF.

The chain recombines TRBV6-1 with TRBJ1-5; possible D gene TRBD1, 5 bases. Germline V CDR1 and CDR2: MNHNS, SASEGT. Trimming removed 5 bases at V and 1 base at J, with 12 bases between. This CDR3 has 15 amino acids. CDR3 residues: CASSRETVSNQPQHF. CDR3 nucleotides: TGTGCCAGCAGTAGAGAGACAGTAAGCAATCAGCCCCAGCATTTT.

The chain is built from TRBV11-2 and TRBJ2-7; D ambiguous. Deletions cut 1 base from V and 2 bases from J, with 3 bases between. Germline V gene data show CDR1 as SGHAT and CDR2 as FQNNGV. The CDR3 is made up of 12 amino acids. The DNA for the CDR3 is TGTGCCAGCAGCTTAGTAACCTACGAGCAGTACTTC. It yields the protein CASSLVTYEQYF.

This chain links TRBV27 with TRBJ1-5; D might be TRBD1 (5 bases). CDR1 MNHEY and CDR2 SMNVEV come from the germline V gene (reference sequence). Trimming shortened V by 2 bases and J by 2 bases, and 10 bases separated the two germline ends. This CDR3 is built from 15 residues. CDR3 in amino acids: CASSLRAGRNQPQHF. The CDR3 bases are TGTGCCAGCAGTTTAAGGGCAGGGCGCAATCAGCCCCAGCATTTT.

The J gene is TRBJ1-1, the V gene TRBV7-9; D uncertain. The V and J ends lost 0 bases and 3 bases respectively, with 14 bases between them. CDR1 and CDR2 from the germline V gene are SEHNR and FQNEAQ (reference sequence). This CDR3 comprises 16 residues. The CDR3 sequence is CASSLATLAADTEAFF. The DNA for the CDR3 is TGTGCCAGCAGCTTAGCTACCCTTGCGGCGGACACTGAAGCTTTCTTT.

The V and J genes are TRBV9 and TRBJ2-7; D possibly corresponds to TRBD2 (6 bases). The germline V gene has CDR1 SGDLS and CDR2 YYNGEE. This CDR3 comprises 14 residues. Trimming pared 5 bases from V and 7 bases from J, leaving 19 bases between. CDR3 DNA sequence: TGTGCCAGCAGTTTGGAGGGAAGCAGAGGTGAGCAGTACTTC. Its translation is CASSLEGSRGEQYF.

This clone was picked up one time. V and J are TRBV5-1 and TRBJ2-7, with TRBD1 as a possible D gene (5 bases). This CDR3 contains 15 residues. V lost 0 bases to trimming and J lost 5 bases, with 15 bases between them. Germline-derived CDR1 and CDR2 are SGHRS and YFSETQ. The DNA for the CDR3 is TGCGCCAGCAGCTTGGTTGGGCAGGGCGGCAACGAGCAGTACTTC. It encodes CASSLVGQGGNEQYF.

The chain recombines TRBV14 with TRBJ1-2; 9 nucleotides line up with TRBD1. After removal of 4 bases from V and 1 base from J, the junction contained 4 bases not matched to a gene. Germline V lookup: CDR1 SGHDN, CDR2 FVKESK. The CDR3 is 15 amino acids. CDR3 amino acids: CASSRPGQGNYGYTF. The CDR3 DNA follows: TGTGCCAGCAGCCGACCGGGACAGGGTAACTATGGCTACACCTTC.

CDR3 residues: CASSFSGRDYEQYF. CDR3 nucleotide sequence: TGTGCCAGCAGCTTTAGCGGGAGGGACTACGAGCAGTACTTC. The V gene is TRBV7-6, the J gene TRBJ2-7; 11 bases match TRBD2. CDR3 length equals 14 residues. V gave up 3 bases and J gave up 3 bases; unmatched junction bases: 1. Germline V gene data show CDR1 as SGHVS and CDR2 as FNYEAQ. The full variable domain, rest sourced from reference TRBV7-6 and TRBJ2-7, is GAGVSQSPRYKVTKRGQDVALRCDPISGHVSLYWYRQALGQGPEFLTYFNYEAQQDKSGLPNDRFSAERPEGSISTLTIQRTEQRDSAMYRCASSFSGRDYEQYFGPGTRLTVT.

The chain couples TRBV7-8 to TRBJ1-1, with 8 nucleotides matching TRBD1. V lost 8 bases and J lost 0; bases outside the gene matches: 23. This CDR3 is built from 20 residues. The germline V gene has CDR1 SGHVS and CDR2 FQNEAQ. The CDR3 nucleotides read TGTGCCAGCTTCCACAAGGGGGGGACAGGAGACATGATCTTGAACACTGAAGCTTTCTTT. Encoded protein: CASFHKGGTGDMILNTEAFF. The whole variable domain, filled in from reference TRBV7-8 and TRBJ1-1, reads GAGVSQSPRYKVAKRGQDVALRCDPISGHVSLFWYQQALGQGPEFLTYFQNEAQLDKSGLPSDRFFAERPEGSVSTLKIQRTQQEDSAVYLCASFHKGGTGDMILNTEAFFGQGTRLTVV.

The CDR3 region has the DNA TGTGCCAGCAGCTCCGGACTAGCGGGAGAAGGGTGGCTCTCCTACGAGCAGTACTTC. It translates to CASSSGLAGEGWLSYEQYF. V and J are TRBV5-6 and TRBJ2-7; 13 nucleotides align to TRBD2. The length of the CDR3 is 19 residues. The V gene end was trimmed by 3 bases and the J gene end by 0 bases; junction bases not matched to a gene: 12. Germline CDR1 and CDR2: SGHDT and YYEEEE.

This CDR3 reads CSVSDSLLLNEKLFF. The CDR3 DNA follows: TGCAGCGTTAGTGACTCGCTGCTACTTAATGAAAAACTGTTTTTT. The genes are TRBV29-1 and TRBJ1-4; unclear D gene. Germline assignment: CDR1 SQVTM and CDR2 ANQGSEA. The CDR3 has 15 residues. The germline V and J ends were trimmed by 5 bases and 4 bases, with 17 bases remaining between them.